These T cell receptor beta chains were read from a single sample in a study of PD-L1 blockade in urothelial cancer. Measured with immunoSEQ multiplex PCR; TCRdb has only the in-frame clones, and not every one. The sample yields about 19,000 clones, about 85% seen once. The starting material was PBMCs, obtained around atezolizumab (anti-PD-L1) treatment. These receptors were collected from a man in his forties or fifties with urothelial cancer. Both conserved end residues are trimmed from each CDR3. Where a row states a size, it is once, few, many or the class of an expanded clone; other rows omit it.

TRBV10-1,once,TRBJ2-2,ASSGTKNTGELF
TRBV28,NA,TRBJ1-2,ASSTPGGGRGYGYT
TRBV18,NA,TRBJ1-1,ASSPVTRNTEAF
TRBV6-1,few,TRBJ1-5,ASRAGWDSNQPQH
TRBV7-6,NA,TRBJ2-5,ASSGQGVETQY
TRBV6-5,NA,TRBJ2-5,ATRGGDQETQY
TRBV5-4,NA,TRBJ2-5,ASSGTSGRAYLGTQY
TRBV6-1,NA,TRBJ1-1,ASSELLGLQAVTEAF
TRBV27,NA,TRBJ2-5,ASSSLGTVETQY
TRBV2,medium-sized,TRBJ2-7,ASTVGTSASYEQY
TRBV7-3,NA,TRBJ2-1,ASSSGEHEQF
TRBV7-8,NA,TRBJ1-1,ASTRRGQVNTEAF
TRBV9,NA,TRBJ1-6,ASSVDGGTGVYNSPLH
TRBV4-1,NA,TRBJ1-1,ASSHTGGNTEAF
TRBV7-9,NA,TRBJ1-5,ASSLQGEQPQH
TRBV18,NA,TRBJ1-5,ASSLSQTGVNQPQH
TRBV5-6,NA,TRBJ1-6,ASSQLRVNSPLH
TRBV5-1,NA,TRBJ2-7,ASSLALTSGAESSYEQY
TRBV5-1,NA,TRBJ1-4,ASSLGRTGVTNEKLF
TRBV7-8,NA,TRBJ2-2,ASSSGGFTTGELF
TRBV6-5,NA,TRBJ2-2,ASRQPNTGELF
TRBV29-1,NA,TRBJ2-5,SATTGQETQY
TRBV5-4,medium-sized,TRBJ1-5,ASSVGVGSNQPQH
TRBV18,NA,TRBJ2-7,ASSTTSGNPYEQY
TRBV7-9,NA,TRBJ2-1,ASSFEGPAEQF
TRBV20-1,NA,TRBJ2-1,SAPVYNEQF
TRBV7-7,NA,TRBJ2-3,ASSLTGGGTDTQY
TRBV6-6,NA,TRBJ1-5,ASSPTTGGSNQPQH
TRBV10-1,NA,TRBJ2-2,ASRATSGGTTGELF
TRBV11-2,NA,TRBJ1-6,ASSLGSESSPLH
TRBV5-1,NA,TRBJ2-3,ASSLDSAGTDTQY
TRBV28,NA,TRBJ1-5,ASRTPSGGGNQPQH
TRBV14,once,TRBJ1-2,ASSQDGGADYGYT
TRBV11-3,NA,TRBJ2-1,ASSLDGVKGNEQF
TRBV28,NA,TRBJ1-4,ASSLSAGGATNEKLF
TRBV14,NA,TRBJ2-1,ASSPDSFNEQF
TRBV4-1,few,TRBJ2-2,ASSWSGGELF
TRBV18,NA,TRBJ1-1,ASSRQGQNTEAF
TRBV28,NA,TRBJ2-7,ASTRGDSSSYEQY
TRBV29-1,NA,TRBJ1-1,SGGHSNTEAF
TRBV7-9,NA,TRBJ1-2,ASSFRVQGDRGYT
TRBV5-1,NA,TRBJ1-1,ASSLVAGMNTEAF
TRBV2,NA,TRBJ2-5,ASSPTRRETQY
TRBV5-5,few,TRBJ2-3,ASPSQGVGGSTDTQY
TRBV5-1,NA,TRBJ1-1,ASSLTGENTEAF